This passage covers 32 T cell receptor beta chains from one sample sequenced in a study of beta chain features in type 1 diabetes (dated by TCRdb to the late 2010s). The method behind the library was the immunoSEQ multiplex PCR assay. The entire amount of isolated RNA was reverse transcribed using the High Capacity cDNA Reverse Transcription Kit, so the sequenced TCRB transcripts were expressed ones. TCRdb retrieved this table from immuneACCESS and kept in-frame rearrangements only. Not all clones are present; in checked studies, unresolved V genes account for under half, and no reason is known for the remainder. The sample data list 300,000 to 400,000 clones, and roughly 9.6% of these were observed just once. The leading ten clones occupy approximately 0.016% of the sample. Sequenced input: naive CD4+ T cells from blood. The intended sense of this specimen's cell subset or site label: true naive CD4+ T cells. These receptor sequences come from a woman younger than 45 in good health.

This clone occurred a few times. CDR3: CASSKDGSYGYTF. For the CDR3, the DNA is TGTGCCAGCAGCAAAGACGGGAGCTATGGCTACACCTTC. This chain uses TRBV7-2 with TRBJ1-2; unclear D gene. CDR1 and CDR2 from the germline V gene are SGHTA and FQGNSA. Trimming removed 5 bases at V and 4 bases at J, with 11 bases between. The CDR3 consists of 13 residues.

This clone was detected a few times. The chain combines TRBV28 with TRBJ2-2, with unresolved D. The germline V gene has CDR1 MDHEN and CDR2 SYDVKM. The length of the CDR3 is 11 residues. The germline V and J ends were trimmed by 5 bases and 6 bases, with 4 bases remaining between them. This CDR3 reads CASSRSGELFF. The CDR3 nucleotides are TGTGCCAGCAGTCGGTCCGGGGAGCTGTTTTTT.

This clone appeared a few times. The V call is TRBV4-3, the J call TRBJ2-5, with 7 positions matching TRBD1. Trimming cost V 6 bases and J 4 bases; bases outside gene matches: 5. CDR1 is LGHNA and CDR2 is YSLEER in the germline V gene. The CDR3 is 13 amino acids. The CDR3 sequence: CASSKGARETQYF. The CDR3 DNA reads as TGCGCCAGCAGTAAGGGGGCGCGAGAGACCCAGTACTTC.

The chain is built from TRBV27 and TRBJ1-5; possibly TRBD1 for D (5 bases). Germline CDR1 reads MNHEY; CDR2 reads SMNVEV (reference sequence). The CDR3 runs to 13 residues. Trimming shortened V by 3 bases and J by 9 bases, and 12 bases separated the two germline ends. The CDR3 bases are TGTGCCAGCAGTTTCGGAGGGGAAGGGCCCCAGCATTTT. Amino acid sequence: CASSFGGEGPQHF.

This sequence joins TRBV10-3 and TRBJ1-1, with TRBD1 matching over 9 bases. Losses at the gene ends were 6 bases for V and 1 base for J; bases not matched to a gene: 3. Germline assignment: CDR1 ENHRY and CDR2 SYGVKD. The CDR3 covers 14 residues. The CDR3 nucleotides read TGTGCCATCAGGGGGGACAGGGCGAACACTGAAGCTTTCTTT. Translating gives CAIRGDRANTEAFF.

The V gene is TRBV4-3, the J gene TRBJ1-2; 7 positions agree with TRBD1. Germline trimming cut 0 bases from V and 2 bases from J; bases unmatched to any gene: 0. This CDR3 has 14 residues. In germline, CDR1 is LGHNA, CDR2 YSLEER. CDR3 in DNA: TGCGCCAGCAGCCAAGACAGGGGGAACTATGGCTACACCTTC. Amino acids: CASSQDRGNYGYTF.

This clone occurred a few times. The chain couples TRBV18 to TRBJ2-4; 8 nucleotides line up with TRBD2. This CDR3 is 15 amino acids long. V shed 3 bases and J 3 bases; nucleotides not matched to a gene: 4. Germline V CDR1 and CDR2: KGHSH, LQKENI. This CDR3 is CASSPTSADKNIQYF. As DNA, the CDR3 is TGTGCCAGCTCACCGACTAGCGCAGACAAAAACATTCAGTACTTC.

This clone was observed a few times. The J gene is TRBJ2-1, the V gene TRBV5-8; TRBD1 matches 8 bases. The CDR3 loop spans 14 amino acids. V shed 0 bases, J shed 10 bases, and the junction held 6 bases outside the gene matches. The germline gives CDR1 SGHTS, CDR2 YDEGEE. The CDR3 loop is CASSLGQGIWEQFF. CDR3 DNA: TGTGCCAGCAGCTTGGGACAGGGGATTTGGGAGCAGTTCTTC.

This clone has just a few counts. This chain joins TRBV30 and TRBJ1-5; TRBD1 is a possible D gene (5 bases). The CDR3 runs 15 residues. V was trimmed by 0 bases and J by 5 bases, leaving 14 bases between them. CDR1 and CDR2 from the germline V gene are GTSNPN and SVGIG (reference sequence). Here the CDR3 reads CAWSVRWGVDQPQHF. CDR3 coding DNA: TGTGCCTGGAGTGTTAGGTGGGGGGTGGATCAGCCCCAGCATTTT.

This chain joins TRBV2 and TRBJ2-7; 12 nucleotides agree with TRBD2. V lost 4 bases and J lost 6; bases outside the gene matches: 10. The CDR3 is made up of 16 amino acids. The germline V gene encodes CDR1 SNHLY and CDR2 FYNNEI. The CDR3 DNA is TGTGCCAGCAGTGTTGAGCTAGCGGGAGGGGGTTCCGAGCAGTACTTC. Amino acids: CASSVELAGGGSEQYF.

V is TRBV30 and J is TRBJ1-5, with 8 bases aligning to TRBD1. Germline V gene data show CDR1 as GTSNPN and CDR2 as SVGIG (reference sequence). The CDR3 loop spans 14 amino acids. V gave up 3 bases and J gave up 6 bases; unmatched junction bases: 7. DNA of the CDR3: TGTGCCTGGAGCGGACAGGGTCTAAGTCAGCCCCAGCATTTT. It codes for CAWSGQGLSQPQHF.

V usage is TRBV29-1 and J usage is TRBJ2-2; 7 nucleotides agree with TRBD2. V was pared by 4 bases and J by 4 bases, with 6 bases of the junction left unmatched. CDR3 length: 14 residues. Germline V gene data show CDR1 as SQVTM and CDR2 as ANQGSEA. The DNA of the CDR3 is TGCAGCGTTGTGGGGGGGATCGGCACCGGGGAGCTGTTTTTT. Its protein product is CSVVGGIGTGELFF.

This clone was seen once. The chain uses TRBV12-5 and TRBJ2-3; D remains ambiguous. Trimming cost V 1 base and J 4 bases, with 3 bases left between them. The CDR3 covers 12 residues. In germline, CDR1 is LGHNT, CDR2 FRNRAP. CDR3 in DNA: TGTGCTAGTGGTTTGGCAGCAGATACGCAGTATTTT. Residues: CASGLAADTQYF.

Only a few counts were recorded for this clone. The CDR3 is CASSFILLASQETQYF. The CDR3 DNA reads TGTGCCAGCAGCTTCATTTTGCTAGCGTCTCAAGAGACCCAGTACTTC. This chain uses TRBV7-2 with TRBJ2-5; possibly TRBD2 for D (6 bases). CDR1 SGHTA and CDR2 FQGNSA come from the germline V gene. CDR3 size: 16 residues. Deletions cut 3 bases from V and 2 bases from J, with 16 bases between. Using reference TRBV7-2 and TRBJ2-5 for the parts outside the CDR3, the full variable domain is GAGVSQSPSNKVTEKGKDVELRCDPISGHTALYWYRQSLGQGLEFLIYFQGNSAPDKSGLPSDRFSAERTGGSVSTLTIQRTQQEDSAVYLCASSFILLASQETQYFGPGTRLLVL.

The chain recombines TRBV28 with TRBJ2-5; perhaps TRBD1 as D (6 bases). V lost 7 bases to trimming and J lost 1 base, with 19 bases between them. This CDR3 comprises 16 residues. CDR1 is MDHEN and CDR2 is SYDVKM in the germline V gene. The CDR3 loop is CASKPTGQTPQETQYF. CDR3 bases: TGTGCCAGCAAGCCCACAGGACAGACACCCCAAGAGACCCAGTACTTC.

The chain joins TRBV7-9 to TRBJ2-6; TRBD1 matches at 8 bases. The CDR3 consists of 19 residues. With V trimmed by 5 bases and J by 0 bases, 12 bases remained unmatched. Germline loops: CDR1 SEHNR, CDR2 FQNEAQ (reference sequence). The CDR3 DNA is TGTGCCAGCAGCACTACCCCGGGACAGGCATACTCTGGGGCCAACGTCCTGACTTTC. This sequence encodes CASSTTPGQAYSGANVLTF.

V and J are TRBV20-1 and TRBJ1-2, with 7 bases identical to TRBD1. Germline V lookup: CDR1 DFQATT, CDR2 SNEGSKA (reference sequence). This CDR3 has 11 residues. This CDR3 reads CRGDRETGYTF. Here the CDR3 DNA reads TGCAGGGGAGACAGGGAAACTGGCTACACCTTC.

The table lists this clone with a few counts. CDR3: CASSLSGGTEAFF. CDR3 DNA: TGTGCCAGCAGCTTATCCGGGGGAACTGAAGCTTTCTTT. The rearrangement uses TRBV7-9 and TRBJ1-1, with D tentatively TRBD1 (5 bases). CDR1 and CDR2 (germline): SEHNR, FQNEAQ (reference sequence). The CDR3 extends over 13 amino acids. V lost 2 bases to trimming and J lost 5 bases, with 9 bases between them.

The table lists this clone with a few counts. This sequence joins TRBV6-6 and TRBJ2-3; the D gene is possibly TRBD1 (5 bases). CDR1 and CDR2 (germline): MNHNY, SVGAGI (reference sequence). The CDR3 is made up of 16 amino acids. The V and J ends lost 2 bases and 3 bases respectively, with 15 bases between them. CDR3 protein: CASSYPRQGQTDTQYF. Here the CDR3 DNA reads TGTGCCAGCAGTTACCCCCGCCAGGGCCAGACAGATACGCAGTATTTT.

This clone was picked up a small number of times. The CDR3 sequence is CASSIAGLKFF. The CDR3 nucleotides are TGTGCCAGTAGTATAGCTGGGCTAAAGTTCTTC. J is TRBJ2-1 and V is TRBV19, with no clear D. Per germline, CDR1 LNHDA and CDR2 SQIVND (reference sequence). V was pared by 1 base and J by 14 bases, with 9 bases between. This CDR3 has 11 amino acids.

V usage is TRBV29-1 and J usage is TRBJ1-1, with D possibly matching TRBD1 (6 bases). CDR3 length equals 12 residues. CDR1 is SQVTM and CDR2 is ANQGSEA in the germline V gene. V lost 5 bases and J 0 bases, leaving 7 bases between the germline ends. CDR3 sequence reads: CSVNRVNTEAFF. In DNA form, the CDR3 reads TGCAGCGTTAACAGGGTGAACACTGAAGCTTTCTTT.

This clone appeared a few times. The chain joins TRBV30 to TRBJ1-3, with D uncertain. The V gene lost 4 bases and the J gene lost 1 base, with 8 bases spanning the gap. The CDR3 extends over 13 amino acids. Germline CDR1 reads GTSNPN; CDR2 reads SVGIG (reference sequence). CDR3 residues: CAWIGISGNTIYF. The CDR3 nucleotides read TGTGCCTGGATTGGCATTTCTGGAAACACCATATATTTT. Drawing the rest from reference TRBV30 and TRBJ1-3, the complete variable domain is SQTIHQWPATLVQPVGSPLSLECTVEGTSNPNLYWYRQAAGRGLQLLFYSVGIGQISSEVPQNLSASRPQDRQFILSSKKLLLSDSGFYLCAWIGISGNTIYFGEGSWLTVV.

The gene calls are TRBV7-3 and TRBJ2-1; 8 bases align to TRBD1. Germline V gives CDR1 SGHTA, CDR2 FQGTGA. Losses at the gene ends were 5 bases for V and 7 bases for J; bases not matched to a gene: 16. The CDR3 has 17 amino acids. CDR3 protein: CASSEGRTGWSGNEQFF. CDR3 DNA sequence: TGTGCCAGCAGCGAAGGCCGGACAGGGTGGTCGGGTAATGAGCAGTTCTTC.

This clone was seen just once. This chain links TRBV6-5 with TRBJ2-1, with 7 bases matching TRBD2. V gave up 6 bases and J gave up 0 bases; unmatched junction bases: 5. Germline CDR1 is MNHEY and CDR2 is SVGAGI. CDR3 length: 15 residues. The chain's CDR3 is CASRPPGGSYNEQFF. CDR3 nucleotide sequence: TGTGCCAGCAGACCCCCGGGGGGCTCCTACAATGAGCAGTTCTTC.

The chain joins TRBV7-2 to TRBJ2-3, with D unresolved. Germline lookup yields CDR1 SGHTA and CDR2 FQGNSA. V was pared by 1 base and J by 2 bases, with 13 bases between. The CDR3 is 16 amino acids. The CDR3 DNA follows: TGTGCCAGCAGCTTAGTAGGAACTATCGCCACAGATACGCAGTATTTT. Amino acids: CASSLVGTIATDTQYF.

Only a few counts were recorded for this clone. The V and J genes are TRBV19 and TRBJ2-1, with a tentative D call TRBD1 (5 bases). V lost 10 bases and J 8 bases, leaving 18 bases between the germline ends. CDR1 is LNHDA and CDR2 is SQIVND in the germline V gene (reference sequence). The CDR3 sequence is 13 residues long. In DNA, the CDR3 is TGTGCCATCGCGGACAAGGCTGGGGATGAGCAGTTCTTC. Protein product: CAIADKAGDEQFF. The complete variable domain, with remaining parts taken from reference TRBV19 and TRBJ2-1, reads DGGITQSPKYLFRKEGQNVTLSCEQNLNHDAMYWYRQDPGQGLRLIYYSQIVNDFQKGDIAEGYSVSREKKESFPLTVTSAQKNPTAFYLCAIADKAGDEQFFGPGTRLTVL.

The chain recombines TRBV5-1 with TRBJ1-4; TRBD1 matches at 7 bases. CDR3 length equals 15 residues. CDR1 SGHRS and CDR2 YFSETQ come from the germline V gene. Trimming at V came to 0 bases and at J to 8 bases, leaving 7 bases not matched to a gene. The CDR3 loop is CASSLARGAVEKLFF. CDR3 DNA sequence: TGCGCCAGCAGCTTGGCCAGGGGGGCCGTAGAAAAACTGTTTTTT.

This clone turned up a few times. V usage is TRBV29-1 and J usage is TRBJ1-1; TRBD1 matches 7 bases. The CDR3 has 13 amino acids. J gave up 3 bases and V 7 bases, and 8 bases lay outside the gene matches. CDR1 SQVTM and CDR2 ANQGSEA come from the germline V gene. This CDR3 is CSAATGTDTEAFF. In nucleotides, the CDR3 is TGCAGCGCGGCCACCGGGACAGACACTGAAGCTTTCTTT.

This clone was seen a few times. The CDR3 spells CSARRQETQYF. DNA for the CDR3: TGCAGTGCCAGGAGGCAGGAGACCCAGTACTTC. The gene calls are TRBV20-1 and TRBJ2-5, with TRBD2 as a possible D gene (5 bases). Germline V gives CDR1 DFQATT, CDR2 SNEGSKA (reference sequence). The V gene lost 6 bases and the J gene lost 5 bases, with 10 bases spanning the gap. The CDR3 spans 11 residues.

This clone showed up just a few times. The V and J genes are TRBV7-3 and TRBJ2-7, with a tentative D call TRBD1 (6 bases). Germline V gives CDR1 SGHTA, CDR2 FQGTGA. This CDR3 region has 15 residues. V was trimmed by 5 bases and J by 2 bases, leaving 16 bases between them. In DNA form, the CDR3 reads TGTGCCAGCAGCGTACAGACAGGCCAGACCTACGAGCAGTACTTC. Translation gives CASSVQTGQTYEQYF.

Here the CDR3 reads CASSPGSRNYGYTF. CDR3 nucleotide sequence: TGTGCCAGCTCACCGGGCTCTCGCAACTATGGCTACACCTTC. V gene TRBV18 combines with J gene TRBJ1-2, with unresolved D. Germline V gives CDR1 KGHSH, CDR2 LQKENI. Between the trimmed V and J ends, which lost 3 bases and 2 bases, there was a span of 10 bases. The CDR3 sequence is 14 residues long.

In DNA, the CDR3 is TGTGCCAGCAGTTACTCGATCATCAGCCCCGGGGAGACCCAGTACTTC. This encodes CASSYSIISPGETQYF. The J gene is TRBJ2-5, the V gene TRBV6-5, with D uncertain. In germline, CDR1 is MNHEY, CDR2 SVGAGI. The CDR3 has 16 residues. Trimming removed 0 bases from V and 5 bases from J, with 16 bases in between.